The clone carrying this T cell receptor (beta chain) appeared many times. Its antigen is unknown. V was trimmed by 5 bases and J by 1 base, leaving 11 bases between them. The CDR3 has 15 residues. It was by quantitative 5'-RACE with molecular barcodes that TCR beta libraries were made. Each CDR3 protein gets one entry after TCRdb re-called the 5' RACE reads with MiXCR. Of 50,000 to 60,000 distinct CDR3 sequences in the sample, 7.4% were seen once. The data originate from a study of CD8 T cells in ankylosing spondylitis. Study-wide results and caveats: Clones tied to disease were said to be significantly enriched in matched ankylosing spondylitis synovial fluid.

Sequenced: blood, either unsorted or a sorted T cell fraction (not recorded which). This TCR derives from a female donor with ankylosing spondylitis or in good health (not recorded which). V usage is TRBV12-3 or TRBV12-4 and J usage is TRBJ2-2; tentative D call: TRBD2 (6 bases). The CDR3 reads CASSPRGLNTGELFF. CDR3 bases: TGTGCCAGCAGTCCCCGGGGGTTGAACACCGGGGAGCTGTTTTTT.